The present TCR beta chain was sequenced within a study of cytomegalovirus exposure and HLA in healthy donors. Study-level points and caveats: TCR beta V- and J-gene trimming, according to a later analysis, was linked to a missense DCLRE1C variant.

Worth noting for this clone: What it binds is unknown.

The V and J ends lost 4 bases and 8 bases, in that order; junction bases with no gene match: 11. The CDR3 has 16 amino acids. CDR1 LNHDA and CDR2 SQIVND come from the germline V gene (reference sequence). PCR involved 60 Vbeta and 13 Jbeta primers. Profiled with immunoSEQ multiplex PCR; TCRdb holds only in-frame clones, not every one. The sample has around 130,000 clones, 65% to 75% seen once. The sequenced material came from PBMCs. The gene calls are TRBV19 and TRBJ2-1; 10 bases line up with TRBD1. This sequence was found in a middle-aged man in good health and CMV-seropositive. The CDR3 loop reads CASSTPSGQGRDEQFF. CDR3 DNA sequence: TGTGCCAGTAGTACGCCATCGGGACAGGGGAGGGATGAGCAGTTCTTC.